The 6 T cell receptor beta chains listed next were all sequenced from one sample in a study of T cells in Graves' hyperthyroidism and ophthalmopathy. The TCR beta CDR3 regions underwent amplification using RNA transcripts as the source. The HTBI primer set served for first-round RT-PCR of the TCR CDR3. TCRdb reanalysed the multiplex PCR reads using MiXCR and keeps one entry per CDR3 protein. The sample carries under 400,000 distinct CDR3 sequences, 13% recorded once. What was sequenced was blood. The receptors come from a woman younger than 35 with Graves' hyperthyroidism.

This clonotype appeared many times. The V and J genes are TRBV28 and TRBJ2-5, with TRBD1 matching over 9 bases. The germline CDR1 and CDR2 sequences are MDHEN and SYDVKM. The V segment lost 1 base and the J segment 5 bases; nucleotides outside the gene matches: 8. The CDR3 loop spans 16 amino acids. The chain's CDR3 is CASSLLWDRVEETQYF. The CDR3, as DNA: TGTGCCAGCAGTTTATTGTGGGACAGGGTGGAGGAGACCCAGTACTTC. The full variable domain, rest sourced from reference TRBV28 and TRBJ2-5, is DVKVTQSSRYLVKRTGEKVFLECVQDMDHENMFWYRQDPGLGLRLIYFSYDVKMKEKGDIPEGYSVSREKKERFSLILESASTNQTSMYLCASSLLWDRVEETQYFGPGTRLLVL.

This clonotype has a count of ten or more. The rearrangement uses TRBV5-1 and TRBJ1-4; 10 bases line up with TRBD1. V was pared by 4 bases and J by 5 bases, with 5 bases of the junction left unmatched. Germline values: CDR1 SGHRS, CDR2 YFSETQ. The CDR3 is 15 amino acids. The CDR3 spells CASSPAGQGNEKLFF. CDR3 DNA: TGCGCCAGCAGCCCCGCGGGACAGGGGAATGAAAAACTGTTTTTT.

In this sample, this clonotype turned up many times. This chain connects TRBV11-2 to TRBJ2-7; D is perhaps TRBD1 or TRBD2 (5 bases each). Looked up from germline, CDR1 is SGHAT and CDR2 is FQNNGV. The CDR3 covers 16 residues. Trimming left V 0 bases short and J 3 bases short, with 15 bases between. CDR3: CASSLEAYRDGYEQYF. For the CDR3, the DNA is TGTGCCAGCAGCTTAGAGGCATACCGGGACGGCTACGAGCAGTACTTC.

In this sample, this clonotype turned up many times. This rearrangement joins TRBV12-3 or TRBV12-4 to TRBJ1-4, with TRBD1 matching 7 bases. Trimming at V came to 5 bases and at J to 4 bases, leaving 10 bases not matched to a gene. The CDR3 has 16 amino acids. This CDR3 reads CASSPLTGAGNEKLFF. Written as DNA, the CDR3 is TGTGCCAGCAGTCCCCTTACAGGGGCGGGTAATGAAAAACTGTTTTTT.

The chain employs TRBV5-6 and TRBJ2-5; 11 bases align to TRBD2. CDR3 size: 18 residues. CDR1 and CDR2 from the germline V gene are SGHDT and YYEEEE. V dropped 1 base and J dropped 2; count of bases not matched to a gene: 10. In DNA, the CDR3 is TGTGCCAGCAGCTTGACCTCCGGGACTAGCGGTACTCAAGAGACCCAGTACTTC. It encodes CASSLTSGTSGTQETQYF.

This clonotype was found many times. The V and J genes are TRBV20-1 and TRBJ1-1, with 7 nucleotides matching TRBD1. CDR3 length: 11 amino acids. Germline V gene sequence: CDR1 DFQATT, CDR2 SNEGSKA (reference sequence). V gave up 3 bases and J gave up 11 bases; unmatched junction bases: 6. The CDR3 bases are TGCAGTGCTAGTGACAGGGTCGGCGCTTTCTTT. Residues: CSASDRVGAFF.